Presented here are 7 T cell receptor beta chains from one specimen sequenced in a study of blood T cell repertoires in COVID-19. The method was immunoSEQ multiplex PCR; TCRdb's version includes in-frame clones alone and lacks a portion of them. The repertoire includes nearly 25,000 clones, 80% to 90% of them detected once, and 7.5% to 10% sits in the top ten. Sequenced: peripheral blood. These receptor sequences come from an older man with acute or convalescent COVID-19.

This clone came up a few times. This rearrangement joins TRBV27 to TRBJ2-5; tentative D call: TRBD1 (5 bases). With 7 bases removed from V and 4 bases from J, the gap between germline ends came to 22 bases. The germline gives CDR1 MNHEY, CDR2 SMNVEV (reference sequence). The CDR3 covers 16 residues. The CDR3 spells CASTSRGAQGGETQYF. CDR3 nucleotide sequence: TGTGCCAGCACCTCTAGGGGCGCTCAGGGCGGAGAGACCCAGTACTTC.

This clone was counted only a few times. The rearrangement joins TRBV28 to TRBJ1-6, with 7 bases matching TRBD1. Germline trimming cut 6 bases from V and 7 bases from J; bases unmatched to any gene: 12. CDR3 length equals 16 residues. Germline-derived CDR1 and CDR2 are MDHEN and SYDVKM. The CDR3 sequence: CASRNRQGRINSPLHF. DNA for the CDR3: TGTGCCAGCAGGAACCGACAGGGAAGAATAAATTCACCCCTCCACTTT. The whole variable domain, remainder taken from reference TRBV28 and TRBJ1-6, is DVKVTQSSRYLVKRTGEKVFLECVQDMDHENMFWYRQDPGLGLRLIYFSYDVKMKEKGDIPEGYSVSREKKERFSLILESASTNQTSMYLCASRNRQGRINSPLHFGNGTRLTVT.

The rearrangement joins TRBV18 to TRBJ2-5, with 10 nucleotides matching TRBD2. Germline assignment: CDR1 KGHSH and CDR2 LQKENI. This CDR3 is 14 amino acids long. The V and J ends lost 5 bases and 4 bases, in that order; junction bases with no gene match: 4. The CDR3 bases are TGTGCCAGCTCAGATCTAGCGGGGGCAGAGACCCAGTACTTC. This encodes CASSDLAGAETQYF.

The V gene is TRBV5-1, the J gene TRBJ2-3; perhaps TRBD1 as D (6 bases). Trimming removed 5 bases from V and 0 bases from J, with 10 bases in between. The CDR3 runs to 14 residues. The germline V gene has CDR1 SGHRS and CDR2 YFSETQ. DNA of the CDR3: TGCGCCAGCAGGTCAACAGGGAGCACAGATACGCAGTATTTT. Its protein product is CASRSTGSTDTQYF.

The CDR3 region has the DNA TGTGCCAGCAGCTTAGGACTAGCGGGAGATGAGACCCAGTACTTC. Translation: CASSLGLAGDETQYF. The rearrangement links TRBV7-3 to TRBJ2-5; 13 bases align to TRBD2. Germline V lookup: CDR1 SGHTA, CDR2 FQGTGA. V shed 2 bases and J 5 bases; nucleotides not matched to a gene: 2. The CDR3 length is 15 residues.

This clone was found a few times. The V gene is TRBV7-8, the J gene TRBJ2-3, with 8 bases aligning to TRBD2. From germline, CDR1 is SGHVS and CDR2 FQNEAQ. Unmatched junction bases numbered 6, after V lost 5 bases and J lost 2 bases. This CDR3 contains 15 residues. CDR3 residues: CASSDRTSPTDTQYF. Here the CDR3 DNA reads TGTGCCAGCAGCGACCGGACTAGCCCCACAGATACGCAGTATTTT.

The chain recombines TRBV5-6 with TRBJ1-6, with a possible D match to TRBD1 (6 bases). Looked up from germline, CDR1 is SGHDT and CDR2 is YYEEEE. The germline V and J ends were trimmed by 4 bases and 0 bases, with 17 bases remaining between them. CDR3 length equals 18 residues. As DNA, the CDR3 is TGTGCCAGCAGCGCCTCCAGGGGCCTGAGCTCCTATAATTCACCCCTCCACTTT. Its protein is CASSASRGLSSYNSPLHF.